This is a list of T cell receptor beta chains from one sample in a study of a mutant IDH1 vaccine in newly diagnosed glioma. These receptors are not linked to any known antigen. TCRdb keeps only in-frame clones here, not all; method: immunoSEQ multiplex PCR. The repertoire consists of about 64,000 clones, with around 74% occurring once and the leading ten covering roughly 4.3%. The input for sequencing was PBMCs, taken from a glioma patient whose treatment included an IDH1 peptide vaccine. The receptor set was obtained from a man aged 50 or older with glioma. CDR3s include the opening cysteine and the closing phenylalanine or tryptophan. D genes are given only for firm matches. Part of the rows lack a size; the others show once, few, many or a class for expanded clones.

CDR3 DNA: TGTGCCAGCAGACCAGGACAGTCCGGGGAGCTGTTTTTT
CDR3 protein: CASRPGQSGELFF
J gene: TRBJ2-2
D gene: NA
V gene: TRBV13
clone size: few

CDR3 DNA: TGTGCCAGCCGGACGGGCAATCAGCCCCAGCATTTT
CDR3 protein: CASRTGNQPQHF
J gene: TRBJ1-5
D gene: NA
V gene: TRBV6-5
clone size: NA

CDR3 DNA: TGCGCCAGCAGCTCATCATGGGGTCAGCCCCAGCATTTT
CDR3 protein: CASSSSWGQPQHF
J gene: TRBJ1-5
D gene: NA
V gene: TRBV5-1
clone size: NA

CDR3 DNA: TGTGCCAGTCTCTGGGGGGCTGAAGCTTTCTTT
CDR3 protein: CASLWGAEAFF
J gene: TRBJ1-1
D gene: NA
V gene: TRBV6-5
clone size: once

CDR3 DNA: TGTGCCAGCAGCGAACAACCCTACGAGCAGTACTTC
CDR3 protein: CASSEQPYEQYF
J gene: TRBJ2-7
D gene: NA
V gene: TRBV6-6
clone size: NA

CDR3 DNA: TGTGCCTGGACCAACAGGGGAGGAGGCTACACCTTC
CDR3 protein: CAWTNRGGGYTF
J gene: TRBJ1-2
D gene: TRBD1
V gene: TRBV30
clone size: NA

CDR3 DNA: TGTGCCAGCAGCCTTGACGGCACAGGGTCATCTCAGCCCCAGCATTTT
CDR3 protein: CASSLDGTGSSQPQHF
J gene: TRBJ1-5
D gene: NA
V gene: TRBV9
clone size: few

CDR3 DNA: TGTGCCAGCAGCTTAGATTGGACGGCTTTCTTT
CDR3 protein: CASSLDWTAFF
J gene: TRBJ1-1
D gene: NA
V gene: TRBV7-9
clone size: NA

CDR3 DNA: TGTGCCAGCAGGCCAATAGGCAGGGGCACCAACACCGGGGAGCTGTTTTTT
CDR3 protein: CASRPIGRGTNTGELFF
J gene: TRBJ2-2
D gene: NA
V gene: TRBV7-9
clone size: NA

CDR3 DNA: TGTGCCTGGAGTGGCCAATGGGGGAGGATGGAGACCCAGTACTTC
CDR3 protein: CAWSGQWGRMETQYF
J gene: TRBJ2-5
D gene: NA
V gene: TRBV30
clone size: NA

CDR3 DNA: TGTGCCATCAGTGAGTCGGGGGGGGCAGGGTCCTACGAGCAGTACTTC
CDR3 protein: CAISESGGAGSYEQYF
J gene: TRBJ2-7
D gene: NA
V gene: TRBV10-3
clone size: NA

CDR3 DNA: TGTGCCATCAGGCCGGGGGGAGCGGGCACTGAAGCTTTCTTT
CDR3 protein: CAIRPGGAGTEAFF
J gene: TRBJ1-1
D gene: NA
V gene: TRBV10-3
clone size: NA

CDR3 DNA: TGTGCCAGCAGCTACAACTCGGGAAACACCATATATTTT
CDR3 protein: CASSYNSGNTIYF
J gene: TRBJ1-3
D gene: NA
V gene: TRBV7-2
clone size: few

CDR3 DNA: TGTGCCCCTGGGGTGGGGAGGCAGCCCCAGCATTTT
CDR3 protein: CAPGVGRQPQHF
J gene: TRBJ1-5
D gene: NA
V gene: TRBV9
clone size: NA

CDR3 DNA: TGTGCCAGCAGCTTGGAAACTGAAGCTTTCTTT
CDR3 protein: CASSLETEAFF
J gene: TRBJ1-1
D gene: NA
V gene: TRBV5-5
clone size: NA

CDR3 DNA: TGTGCCTGGAGTGTACGCGAGCGTTATGGCTACACCTTC
CDR3 protein: CAWSVRERYGYTF
J gene: TRBJ1-2
D gene: NA
V gene: TRBV30
clone size: NA

CDR3 DNA: TGTGCCAGCAGTGCCCACCATAGCCGGGATGAGCAGTTCTTC
CDR3 protein: CASSAHHSRDEQFF
J gene: TRBJ2-1
D gene: NA
V gene: TRBV2
clone size: NA

CDR3 DNA: TGTGCCAGCAGCTTAGACCTCGGGGAGCTGTTTTTT
CDR3 protein: CASSLDLGELFF
J gene: TRBJ2-2
D gene: NA
V gene: TRBV11-2
clone size: few

CDR3 DNA: TGTGCTAGTGGTTCTTCCGGACAGGGCTACAATGAGCAGTTCTTC
CDR3 protein: CASGSSGQGYNEQFF
J gene: TRBJ2-1
D gene: TRBD1
V gene: TRBV12-5
clone size: NA

CDR3 DNA: TGCAGCGTTCCAGACTCCTTTGGGGAGACCCAGTACTTC
CDR3 protein: CSVPDSFGETQYF
J gene: TRBJ2-5
D gene: NA
V gene: TRBV29-1
clone size: NA

CDR3 DNA: TGTGCCAGCAGGGACGAAAAACTGTTTTTT
CDR3 protein: CASRDEKLFF
J gene: TRBJ1-4
D gene: NA
V gene: TRBV2
clone size: NA

CDR3 DNA: TGTGCCATCAGGGGGGGGAATGAGCAGTTCTTC
CDR3 protein: CAIRGGNEQFF
J gene: TRBJ2-1
D gene: TRBD2
V gene: TRBV10-3
clone size: NA

CDR3 DNA: TGCAGCGTTGAAGATCGCAGGACTGGTAATGAAAAACTGTTTTTT
CDR3 protein: CSVEDRRTGNEKLFF
J gene: TRBJ1-4
D gene: NA
V gene: TRBV29-1
clone size: NA